These 19 T cell receptor beta chains came from one sample sequenced in a study of CD8 T cells in ankylosing spondylitis. A single record per CDR3 protein comes from TCRdb applying MiXCR to the 5' RACE reads. Of roughly 450,000 distinct CDR3 sequences detected, approximately 26% appear once; the ten largest clones hold roughly 0.9%. General observations from the study: Blood from ankylosing spondylitis patients appeared to carry a characteristic roughly eight-variant TCR beta motif.

No cognate antigen is known for these TCRs. Source material: blood, either unsorted or a sorted T cell fraction (not recorded which). These receptors all come from a male donor with ankylosing spondylitis.

This clonotype was counted a few times. The chain is built from TRBV29-1 and TRBJ2-3; 7 nucleotides line up with TRBD2. This CDR3 has 13 amino acids. Looked up from germline, CDR1 is SQVTM and CDR2 is ANQGSEA. V shed 0 bases and J 6 bases; nucleotides not matched to a gene: 3. The CDR3, as DNA: TGCAGCGTTGAAGAGGTTAGCGGGGATACGCAGTATTTT. Its protein product is CSVEEVSGDTQYF.

This clonotype was detected only a few times. The chain joins TRBV29-1 to TRBJ2-7, with a weak D call TRBD1 (5 bases). Germline CDR1 and CDR2: SQVTM and ANQGSEA. The CDR3 is 12 amino acids. Deletions cut 6 bases from V and 3 bases from J, with 12 bases between. CDR3 nucleotide sequence: TGCAGCGTGTGGGGCGGCAACTACGAGCAGTACTTC. It yields the protein CSVWGGNYEQYF.

This clonotype is a singleton in its sample. The chain couples TRBV10-3 to TRBJ1-1, with no clear D. The CDR3 runs 14 residues. Germline lookup yields CDR1 ENHRY and CDR2 SYGVKD. The V and J ends lost 9 bases and 3 bases respectively, with 17 bases between them. The DNA of the CDR3 is TGTGCCATGTCGTATGGCCCCGGAGACACTGAAGCTTTCTTT. Translation gives CAMSYGPGDTEAFF.

In DNA form, the CDR3 reads TGTGCCAGCTCCGGGGGACAGCACACCGGGGAGCTGTTTTTT. It specifies CASSGGQHTGELFF. This chain uses TRBV18 with TRBJ2-2, with D possibly TRBD1 on 7 matching bases. Germline V CDR1 and CDR2: KGHSH, LQKENI. The CDR3 runs 14 residues. Trimming removed 6 bases at V and 3 bases at J, with 11 bases between. Looking up the rest from reference TRBV18 and TRBJ2-2 gives the full variable domain: NAGVMQNPRHLVRRRGQEARLRCSPMKGHSHVYWYRQLPEEGLKFMVYLQKENIIDESGMPKERFSAEFPKEGPSILRIQQVVRGDSAAYFCASSGGQHTGELFFGEGSRLTVL.

The table lists this clonotype with a count of one. The J gene is TRBJ1-3, the V gene TRBV2; D remains unclear. The V and J ends lost 2 bases and 0 bases respectively, with 8 bases between them. CDR3 length: 15 residues. Germline CDR1 and CDR2: SNHLY and FYNNEI. For the CDR3, the DNA is TGTGCCAGCAGTGAAATGGCAGTCTCTGGAAACACCATATATTTT. Its protein product is CASSEMAVSGNTIYF.

The chain links TRBV7-2 to TRBJ2-7, with D possibly TRBD1 on 5 matching bases. This CDR3 is built from 14 residues. V shed 4 bases and J shed 2 bases, with 12 bases lying between them. Germline CDR1 SGHTA, CDR2 FQGNSA. The CDR3 region is CASSSRAGPYEQYF. The CDR3 DNA is TGTGCCAGCAGCTCCAGGGCAGGCCCCTACGAGCAGTACTTC.

V gene TRBV5-1 combines with J gene TRBJ2-1; TRBD2 matches 11 bases. The J segment lost 5 bases and the V segment lost 5 bases, leaving 3 bases of the junction unmatched. Germline CDR1 and CDR2: SGHRS and YFSETQ. The CDR3 spans 14 residues. This CDR3 is CASRGTSGHNEQFF. The CDR3 coding sequence is TGCGCCAGCAGAGGGACTAGCGGACACAATGAGCAGTTCTTC.

V and J are TRBV12-3 or TRBV12-4 and TRBJ1-4; D is possibly TRBD1 (6 bases). Trimming took off 6 bases at V and 8 bases at J, with 13 bases between the two ends. The CDR3 has 13 amino acids. CDR3 sequence: CASSTPRGEKLFF. DNA for the CDR3: TGTGCCAGCAGCACACCAAGGGGGGAAAAACTGTTTTTT.

This rearrangement joins TRBV12-3 or TRBV12-4 to TRBJ1-5; D not certain. V lost 1 base to trimming and J lost 3 bases, with 7 bases between them. The CDR3 is 14 amino acids. CDR3 sequence: CASSLGPANQPQHF. CDR3 DNA sequence: TGTGCCAGCAGTTTAGGACCAGCCAATCAGCCCCAGCATTTT.

This clonotype has more than one count but fewer than ten. The genes are TRBV20-1 and TRBJ1-5; D might be TRBD1 (6 bases). The V end was cut by 0 bases, the J end by 8 bases, with 23 bases between. Germline loops: CDR1 DFQATT, CDR2 SNEGSKA (reference sequence). The CDR3 contains 17 residues. CDR3 sequence (DNA): TGCAGTGCTAGAGATCAGGGGAGGCCCGATGGTGGGGAGCCCCAGCATTTT. This encodes CSARDQGRPDGGEPQHF.

The V gene is TRBV7-2, the J gene TRBJ2-7; D might be TRBD2 (5 bases). The germline V and J ends were trimmed by 5 bases and 2 bases, with 10 bases remaining between them. Per the germline V gene, CDR1 is SGHTA and CDR2 is FQGNSA. The CDR3 loop spans 13 amino acids. This CDR3 is CASSPAGTYEQYF. The CDR3 DNA reads TGTGCCAGCAGCCCTGCGGGTACCTACGAGCAGTACTTC.

The J gene is TRBJ2-1, the V gene TRBV7-9; D is unclear. V was shortened by 3 bases and J by 12 bases, with 15 bases between the two germline ends. Germline V gives CDR1 SEHNR, CDR2 FQNEAQ (reference sequence). The CDR3 is made up of 13 amino acids. This chain's CDR3 is CASSLETPPLQFF. DNA for the CDR3: TGTGCCAGCAGCTTGGAGACCCCTCCCCTGCAGTTCTTC.

The V gene is TRBV11-1, the J gene TRBJ2-1; tentative D call: TRBD2 (6 bases). The CDR3 sequence is 18 residues long. V gave up 5 bases and J gave up 14 bases, with 34 bases separating them. Germline V gene sequence: CDR1 SGHAT, CDR2 FQDESV (reference sequence). This CDR3 is CASSPEGAGRNVAGREFF. The CDR3 nucleotides read TGTGCCAGCAGCCCTGAAGGTGCGGGTCGAAACGTGGCGGGGAGAGAGTTCTTC.

Only a few counts were recorded for this clonotype. The gene calls are TRBV10-3 and TRBJ2-1; 13 nucleotides match TRBD2. In germline, CDR1 is ENHRY, CDR2 SYGVKD. V lost 2 bases, J lost 3 bases, and 4 bases stayed unmatched. This CDR3 has 17 amino acids. The DNA of the CDR3 is TGTGCCATCAGTGAGACTAGCGGGAGGGCCCACTACAATGAGCAGTTCTTC. Encoded protein: CAISETSGRAHYNEQFF.

This clonotype was seen once. The chain has TRBV6-5 and TRBJ2-7, with 7 bases fitting TRBD1. This CDR3 comprises 15 residues. From germline, CDR1 is MNHEY and CDR2 SVGAGI. Trimming took 0 bases from V and 2 from J; bases not matched to a gene: 4. The CDR3, as DNA: TGTGCCAGCAGTTACTCGAGGGGGCCCACCTACGAGCAGTACTTC. Encoded protein: CASSYSRGPTYEQYF.

The V and J genes are TRBV20-1 and TRBJ1-4; weak D call: TRBD1 (5 bases). This CDR3 contains 14 residues. CDR1 is DFQATT and CDR2 is SNEGSKA in the germline V gene (reference sequence). V lost 6 bases and J 3 bases, leaving 14 bases between the germline ends. DNA for the CDR3: TGCAGTGCCCAGGCGGGGCCATCTAATGAAAAACTGTTTTTT. Translated: CSAQAGPSNEKLFF.

J is TRBJ2-1 and V is TRBV6-1; the D gene is possibly TRBD1 (5 bases). Trimming took 10 bases from V and 8 from J, leaving 15 bases between them. The CDR3 length is 12 residues. Germline-derived CDR1 and CDR2 are MNHNS and SASEGT. CDR3 region: CAILSRVHEQFF. For the CDR3, the DNA is TGTGCCATCCTTTCCAGGGTCCATGAGCAGTTCTTC.

This clonotype turned up a few times. The rearrangement joins TRBV20-1 to TRBJ1-2; maybe TRBD1 (6 bases). Germline CDR1 DFQATT, CDR2 SNEGSKA (reference sequence). Trimming shortened V by 1 base and J by 6 bases, and 9 bases separated the two germline ends. The CDR3 contains 12 residues. CDR3 sequence reads: CSARGQDHGYTF. The CDR3 nucleotides read TGCAGTGCTAGAGGACAGGATCATGGCTACACCTTC.

This clonotype was found a few times. The chain recombines TRBV29-1 with TRBJ1-1; tentative D call: TRBD1 (6 bases). The CDR3 runs to 14 residues. Trimming pared 4 bases from V and 4 bases from J, leaving 16 bases between. The V gene's germline CDR1 is SQVTM and CDR2 ANQGSEA. The CDR3 is CSVAAGTRRTEAFF. The CDR3 DNA follows: TGCAGCGTTGCCGCCGGGACACGTCGCACTGAAGCTTTCTTT.